Below, 30 T cell receptor beta chains from the same sample are listed, as sequenced in a study of cytomegalovirus exposure and HLA in healthy donors. The primer mix had 60 Vbeta and 13 Jbeta primers. TCRdb's table, derived via immunoSEQ multiplex PCR, lists solely in-frame clones and lacks some. Of around 130,000 clones in the sample, around four fifths were seen once. The sequenced sample consisted of PBMCs. The source is a woman in her forties in good health and CMV-seropositive.

This chain links TRBV6-5 with TRBJ2-7; D gene ambiguous. V was cut by 5 bases and J by 4 bases, with 12 bases left in between. The CDR3 totals 13 residues. Looked up from germline, CDR1 is MNHEY and CDR2 is SVGAGI. CDR3 coding DNA: TGTGCCAGCAGTGCGGCAGACGTTTACGAGCAGTACTTC. Amino acid sequence: CASSAADVYEQYF.

The chain has TRBV28 and TRBJ2-5; D is uncertain. The CDR3 is 14 amino acids. The V gene lost 7 bases and the J gene lost 2 bases, with 14 bases spanning the gap. From germline, CDR1 is MDHEN and CDR2 SYDVKM. The CDR3 is CASNSLGSQETQYF. Here the CDR3 DNA reads TGTGCCAGCAACAGTTTAGGTTCTCAAGAGACCCAGTACTTC.

The chain has TRBV5-1 and TRBJ2-1, with TRBD2 matching over 8 bases. Trimming took 0 bases from V and 2 from J; bases not matched to a gene: 4. Germline assignment: CDR1 SGHRS and CDR2 YFSETQ. This CDR3 has 16 residues. CDR3 in amino acids: CASSLAGGPAYNEQFF. The CDR3 nucleotides read TGCGCCAGCAGCTTGGCGGGGGGGCCGGCCTACAATGAGCAGTTCTTC.

This clone has only a few counts. The chain employs TRBV14 and TRBJ1-6; TRBD1 agrees at 10 bases. Germline V lookup: CDR1 SGHDN, CDR2 FVKESK. The CDR3 runs to 18 residues. The junction had 14 bases not matched to a gene; V was cut back by 3 bases and J by 9 bases. The CDR3 DNA sequence: TGTGCCAGCAGCCACGGGACAGGGGCGCCAACTGGGACTTCACCCCTCCACTTT. Translation gives CASSHGTGAPTGTSPLHF.

This chain joins TRBV18 and TRBJ1-1; no definite D call. The CDR3 sequence is 14 residues long. Between the trimmed V and J ends, which lost 4 bases and 6 bases, there was a span of 15 bases. The V gene's germline CDR1 is KGHSH and CDR2 LQKENI. For the CDR3, the DNA is TGTGCCAGCTCACTGGAACGCGTAGCGCCTGAAGCTTTCTTT. This sequence encodes CASSLERVAPEAFF.

This clone was seen more than once but under ten times. The chain is built from TRBV9 and TRBJ1-2; weak D call: TRBD1 (5 bases). Germline assignment: CDR1 SGDLS and CDR2 YYNGEE. The CDR3 is 22 residues long. V lost 3 bases, J lost 0 bases, and 33 bases lay in between. The CDR3 is CASSGWKGGRDGRALPNYGYTF. As DNA, the CDR3 is TGTGCCAGCAGCGGTTGGAAGGGTGGCCGGGACGGGAGAGCACTCCCTAACTATGGCTACACCTTC. Full variable domain (rest looked up from reference TRBV9 and TRBJ1-2): DSGVTQTPKHLITATGQRVTLRCSPRSGDLSVYWYQQSLDQGLQFLIQYYNGEERAKGNILERFSAQQFPDLHSELNLSSLELGDSALYFCASSGWKGGRDGRALPNYGYTFGSGTRLTVV.

This rearrangement joins TRBV5-6 to TRBJ1-5, with TRBD1 identical over 9 bases. The ends lost 3 bases at V and 7 bases at J; junction bases unmatched: 2. The CDR3 is made up of 13 amino acids. Looked up from germline, CDR1 is SGHDT and CDR2 is YYEEEE. The CDR3 is CASSWGQGQPQHF. DNA of the CDR3: TGTGCCAGCAGCTGGGGACAGGGACAGCCCCAGCATTTT.

The J gene is TRBJ2-3, the V gene TRBV5-4; TRBD1 matches 7 bases. The ends lost 0 bases at V and 6 bases at J; junction bases unmatched: 4. The CDR3 totals 14 residues. CDR1 is SGHNT, CDR2 YYREEE, per germline (reference sequence). DNA for the CDR3: TGTGCCAGCAGCTTGGCACAGGGGACGGATACGCAGTATTTT. Amino acid sequence: CASSLAQGTDTQYF.

This clone was counted at least ten times. This sequence joins TRBV28 and TRBJ1-5, with TRBD1 matching 8 bases. The CDR3 runs 12 residues. V lost 8 bases, J lost 7 bases, and 4 bases stayed unmatched. The germline V gene encodes CDR1 MDHEN and CDR2 SYDVKM. The DNA for the CDR3 is TGTGCCAGCCGGACAGGGAGACAGCCCCAGCATTTT. Amino acids: CASRTGRQPQHF.

CDR3 protein: CASSPLRQTDEQFF. CDR3 nucleotide sequence: TGTGCCAGCTCACCTTTGAGGCAGACGGATGAGCAGTTCTTC. This chain connects TRBV18 to TRBJ2-1, with D unresolved. This CDR3 has 14 amino acids. Germline V lookup: CDR1 KGHSH, CDR2 LQKENI. Trimming pared 3 bases from V and 8 bases from J, leaving 14 bases between.

The rearrangement uses TRBV6-5 and TRBJ2-1; 7 positions agree with TRBD1. Germline CDR1 is MNHEY and CDR2 is SVGAGI. V lost 6 bases to trimming and J lost 7 bases; unmatched junction nucleotides: 12. This CDR3 is 15 amino acids long. This CDR3 is CASSRDRVQANEQFF. CDR3 bases: TGTGCCAGCAGCCGCGACAGGGTACAAGCAAATGAGCAGTTCTTC.

The rearrangement uses TRBV7-2 and TRBJ1-1, with no clear D. The CDR3 is 15 amino acids. Trimming took off 5 bases at V and 4 bases at J, with 17 bases between the two ends. Germline V gene sequence: CDR1 SGHTA, CDR2 FQGNSA. For the CDR3, the DNA is TGTGCCAGCAGCCCCCGGTCTGGATCGGGCACTGAAGCTTTCTTT. This translates into CASSPRSGSGTEAFF.

The rearrangement links TRBV7-2 to TRBJ2-1, with TRBD1 matching over 9 bases. This CDR3 has 15 amino acids. The junction had 10 bases not matched to a gene; V was cut back by 5 bases and J by 8 bases. The V gene's germline CDR1 is SGHTA and CDR2 FQGNSA. CDR3 in DNA: TGTGCCAGCAGCGGCATGCCGGGACAGGGTTATGAGCAGTTCTTC. Its translation: CASSGMPGQGYEQFF.

This clone appeared once. The chain links TRBV7-2 to TRBJ2-7, with D possibly TRBD2 on 6 matching bases. V lost 1 base to trimming and J lost 7 bases, with 14 bases between them. Germline-derived CDR1 and CDR2 are SGHTA and FQGNSA. The CDR3 is made up of 14 amino acids. CDR3 residues: CASSLDGRGREQYF. DNA for the CDR3: TGTGCCAGCAGCTTAGACGGGAGAGGGAGGGAGCAGTACTTC.

The chain uses TRBV5-6 and TRBJ2-5; D remains ambiguous. CDR3 length equals 16 residues. V was shortened by 1 base and J by 2 bases, with 15 bases between the two germline ends. Germline assignment: CDR1 SGHDT and CDR2 YYEEEE. The CDR3 loop is CASSLLHRSAQETQYF. The CDR3 DNA reads as TGTGCCAGCAGCTTGCTGCACCGTAGTGCTCAAGAGACCCAGTACTTC.

The chain carries TRBV10-3 and TRBJ1-5; the D is unclear. The CDR3 consists of 13 residues. V was clipped by 10 bases and J by 4 bases, with 14 bases between them. The germline V gene encodes CDR1 ENHRY and CDR2 SYGVKD. CDR3 sequence reads: CANQAGLNQPQHF. The DNA for the CDR3 is TGTGCCAACCAAGCCGGGTTAAATCAGCCCCAGCATTTT.

The chain has TRBV6-5 and TRBJ2-7; TRBD1 matches at 8 bases. J was trimmed by 5 bases and V by 11 bases; bases with no gene match: 5. This CDR3 has 11 residues. CDR1 is MNHEY, CDR2 SVGAGI, per germline. The CDR3 reads CAGRQGNEQYF. The CDR3 DNA sequence: TGTGCCGGACGACAGGGGAACGAGCAGTACTTC.

V and J are TRBV6-5 and TRBJ1-2; D ambiguous. This CDR3 contains 15 residues. The germline CDR1 and CDR2 sequences are MNHEY and SVGAGI. Trimming stripped 0 bases from V and 4 bases from J, with 12 bases between. The CDR3 nucleotides read TGTGCCAGCAGTTACTCGTTGGAGGTACGCTATGGCTACACCTTC. Amino acids: CASSYSLEVRYGYTF.

V gene TRBV10-2 combines with J gene TRBJ1-1; 11 bases agree with TRBD1. This CDR3 contains 17 residues. V trimming: 7 bases; J trimming: 1 base; junction bases outside the gene matches: 11. Germline V gene data show CDR1 as WSHSY and CDR2 as SAAADI. DNA of the CDR3: TGCGCCAGCATCCCTCCGGGACAGGGGGTTTCGAACACTGAAGCTTTCTTT. Protein sequence: CASIPPGQGVSNTEAFF.

The chain joins TRBV6-4 to TRBJ2-5; possible D gene TRBD1, 6 bases. Germline-derived CDR1 and CDR2 are MRHNA and SNTAGT. Trimming removed 0 bases from V and 11 bases from J, with 13 bases in between. This CDR3 contains 13 residues. Here the CDR3 DNA reads TGTGCCAGCAGTGACTCGTCCGAGGGGGAGCAGTACTTC. It translates to CASSDSSEGEQYF.

The chain links TRBV5-5 to TRBJ2-5; D is ambiguous. The germline V gene has CDR1 SGHKS and CDR2 YYEKEE (reference sequence). V lost 1 base and J lost 0, with 7 bases in between. The CDR3 sequence is 14 residues long. The CDR3 DNA sequence: TGTGCCAGCAGCTTGACACAGAACCAAGAGACCCAGTACTTC. It specifies CASSLTQNQETQYF.

This chain connects TRBV7-2 to TRBJ2-7; D call uncertain. The V end was cut by 3 bases, the J end by 9 bases, with 9 bases between. CDR3 length: 11 amino acids. Germline loops: CDR1 SGHTA, CDR2 FQGNSA. In nucleotides, the CDR3 is TGTGCCAGCAGCTTGGGCCCAAGGCAGTACTTC. Its protein product is CASSLGPRQYF.

The V and J genes are TRBV28 and TRBJ2-7; D is unclear. The CDR3 spans 13 residues. V dropped 3 bases and J dropped 3 bases, with 9 bases sitting between them. Germline CDR1 and CDR2: MDHEN and SYDVKM. In DNA, the CDR3 is TGTGCCAGCAGTTTGTCTGTCCTCTACGAGCAGTACTTC. It yields the protein CASSLSVLYEQYF.

Only a few counts were recorded for this clone. V gene TRBV6-1 combines with J gene TRBJ2-5, with 7 positions matching TRBD1. CDR3 length equals 15 residues. CDR1 is MNHNS and CDR2 is SASEGT in the germline V gene. V lost 4 bases, J lost 1 base, and 6 bases stayed unmatched. CDR3 DNA: TGTGCCAGCAGTGCGGGACAGACCGTCCAAGAGACCCAGTACTTC. It specifies CASSAGQTVQETQYF.

The V gene is TRBV7-6, the J gene TRBJ2-7; D not resolved. The germline gives CDR1 SGHVS, CDR2 FNYEAQ. Trimming left V 3 bases short and J 2 bases short, with 5 bases between. The CDR3 is 12 residues long. The DNA of the CDR3 is TGTGCCAGCAGCTTCACACCCTACGAGCAGTACTTC. Protein sequence: CASSFTPYEQYF.

The rearrangement uses TRBV18 and TRBJ2-5; the D gene is possibly TRBD1 (6 bases). The CDR3 has 14 residues. The ends were cut back, 2 bases at V and 5 bases at J, with 12 bases in the middle. CDR1 is KGHSH and CDR2 is LQKENI in the germline V gene. The CDR3 bases are TGTGCCAGCTCACCATTTGGCAGGGGCGAGACCCAGTACTTC. As protein: CASSPFGRGETQYF.

V and J are TRBV28 and TRBJ1-5, with 8 bases fitting TRBD1. The CDR3 extends over 18 amino acids. The germline gives CDR1 MDHEN, CDR2 SYDVKM. Trimming removed 5 bases from V and 1 base from J; junction bases left unmatched: 13. CDR3 protein: CASSGVQGGSGSNQPQHF. In nucleotides, the CDR3 is TGTGCCAGCAGTGGAGTACAGGGGGGATCGGGGAGCAATCAGCCCCAGCATTTT.

V usage is TRBV7-9 and J usage is TRBJ1-1; TRBD1 aligns across 10 bases. J was trimmed by 0 bases and V by 9 bases; bases with no gene match: 13. Germline CDR1 is SEHNR and CDR2 is FQNEAQ (reference sequence). This CDR3 contains 17 residues. The CDR3: CARTPLDRGLLNTEAFF. The CDR3 DNA follows: TGTGCCAGGACCCCCCTCGACAGGGGGCTCCTGAACACTGAAGCTTTCTTT. Filled out from reference TRBV7-9 and TRBJ1-1, the complete variable domain reads DTGVSQNPRHKITKRGQNVTFRCDPISEHNRLYWYRQTLGQGPEFLTYFQNEAQLEKSRLLSDRFSAERPKGSFSTLEIQRTEQGDSAMYLCARTPLDRGLLNTEAFFGQGTRLTVV.

J is TRBJ1-3 and V is TRBV6-5, with unresolved D. Germline assignment: CDR1 MNHEY and CDR2 SVGAGI. This CDR3 has 16 amino acids. Trimming shortened V by 0 bases and J by 5 bases, and 14 bases separated the two germline ends. The CDR3 region is CASSYSDARGRNTIYF. The CDR3 region has the DNA TGTGCCAGCAGTTACTCTGACGCTCGGGGTCGAAACACCATATATTTT.

The V call is TRBV28, the J call TRBJ2-7, with 7 bases aligning to TRBD1. This CDR3 contains 14 residues. The junction had 9 bases not matched to a gene; V was cut back by 6 bases and J by 4 bases. Germline V gene lookup returns CDR1 MDHEN and CDR2 SYDVKM. The CDR3, as DNA: TGTGCCAGCAGCCCAACAGGGGAAGGGTACGAGCAGTACTTC. Residues: CASSPTGEGYEQYF.